One sample yielded the 27 T cell receptor beta chains listed below, sequenced in a study of cytomegalovirus exposure and HLA in healthy donors. PCR was performed using 60 Vbeta and 13 Jbeta primers. TCRdb's table, derived via immunoSEQ multiplex PCR, lists solely in-frame clones and lacks some. Altogether about 160,000 clones are present, roughly 79% being singletons, with the ten largest covering about 1.3%. The sample was PBMCs. Source of these receptors: a man aged 25-45 years in good health and CMV-seronegative.

This clone was detected only a few times. The rearrangement joins TRBV12-1 to TRBJ1-2; the listed D gene, TRBD1, was not tested against the DNA. TRBV12-1 constitutes a pseudogene. This CDR3 contains 13 residues. The CDR3 reads CARPGTGERSYTF. CDR3 DNA sequence: TGTGCCAGACCCGGGACAGGGGAACGCAGCTACACCTTC.

The chain links TRBV30 to TRBJ2-7, with no clear D. The germline V and J ends were trimmed by 1 base and 6 bases, with 19 bases remaining between them. Germline-derived CDR1 and CDR2 are GTSNPN and SVGIG (reference sequence). CDR3 length: 15 residues. The CDR3 loop reads CAWSENSGPSTEQYF. CDR3 sequence (DNA): TGTGCCTGGAGTGAAAACTCGGGTCCTTCAACCGAGCAGTACTTC.

This clone was detected only a few times. The chain carries TRBV4-2 and TRBJ2-1; D is uncertain. Germline assignment: CDR1 LGHNA and CDR2 YNFKEQ. Trimming removed 0 bases at V and 2 bases at J, with 14 bases between. This CDR3 comprises 17 residues. CDR3 in amino acids: CASSQEPSLSAYNEQFF. CDR3 in DNA: TGTGCCAGCAGCCAAGAACCTAGTCTCTCGGCCTACAATGAGCAGTTCTTC.

In its sample, this clone was seen once. The chain carries TRBV28 and TRBJ2-7; D is perhaps TRBD2 (6 bases). CDR3 length equals 14 residues. Germline V gives CDR1 MDHEN, CDR2 SYDVKM. Trimming removed 7 bases from V and 2 bases from J, with 15 bases in between. CDR3 bases: TGTGCCAGCACCCCCGAGACGGGAGCCTACGAGCAGTACTTC. Amino acid sequence: CASTPETGAYEQYF. Complete variable domain (other parts from reference TRBV28 and TRBJ2-7): DVKVTQSSRYLVKRTGEKVFLECVQDMDHENMFWYRQDPGLGLRLIYFSYDVKMKEKGDIPEGYSVSREKKERFSLILESASTNQTSMYLCASTPETGAYEQYFGPGTRLTVT.

The chain recombines TRBV7-6 with TRBJ1-1; 8 bases line up with TRBD1. The CDR3 totals 14 residues. J gave up 2 bases and V 5 bases, and 4 bases lay outside the gene matches. CDR1 is SGHVS and CDR2 is FNYEAQ in the germline V gene. CDR3: CASSEGQANTEAFF. In DNA form, the CDR3 reads TGTGCCAGCAGCGAGGGACAGGCCAACACTGAAGCTTTCTTT.

The CDR3 region has the DNA TGCGCCAGCAGCTTGGCCGCAGGGGTGAACACTGAAGCTTTCTTT. Protein: CASSLAAGVNTEAFF. The chain recombines TRBV5-1 with TRBJ1-1, with D tentatively TRBD1 (6 bases). This CDR3 has 15 amino acids. The germline V gene has CDR1 SGHRS and CDR2 YFSETQ. V dropped 0 bases and J dropped 0 bases, with 9 bases sitting between them.

This clone was counted a few times. V usage is TRBV28 and J usage is TRBJ1-2; D uncertain. Trimming pared 2 bases from V and 8 bases from J, leaving 12 bases between. The CDR3 has 13 residues. Looked up from germline, CDR1 is MDHEN and CDR2 is SYDVKM. CDR3 protein: CASSLPDREGYTF. CDR3 bases: TGTGCCAGCAGTTTACCAGACCGGGAGGGCTACACCTTC.

J is TRBJ2-1 and V is TRBV6-1, with TRBD1 identical over 7 bases. V shed 3 bases, J shed 7 bases, and the junction held 6 bases outside the gene matches. The germline V gene has CDR1 MNHNS and CDR2 SASEGT. CDR3 length: 14 amino acids. CDR3 in amino acids: CASSEHGQANEQFF. Written as DNA, the CDR3 is TGTGCCAGCAGTGAGCACGGACAGGCGAATGAGCAGTTCTTC.

The rearrangement joins TRBV7-6 to TRBJ2-7; D may be TRBD1 (6 bases). The CDR3 loop spans 14 amino acids. The V end lost 5 bases, the J end lost 6 bases, and 17 bases lay between the germline ends. Germline CDR1 and CDR2: SGHVS and FNYEAQ. In nucleotides, the CDR3 is TGTGCCAGCAGCACCCGACAGGCGGGTGGCGAGCAGTACTTC. It codes for CASSTRQAGGEQYF.

The chain carries TRBV9 and TRBJ1-2; D perhaps matches TRBD1 (6 bases). The germline V gene has CDR1 SGDLS and CDR2 YYNGEE. Trimming left V 0 bases short and J 6 bases short, with 12 bases between. The CDR3 has 14 residues. CDR3: CASSVGMGADGYTF. Here the CDR3 DNA reads TGTGCCAGCAGCGTAGGAATGGGGGCGGATGGCTACACCTTC.

This clone was picked up one time. The chain uses TRBV6-1 and TRBJ1-5; tentative D call: TRBD1 (5 bases). V was clipped by 4 bases and J by 9 bases, with 19 bases between them. There are 15 residues in the CDR3. Germline assignment: CDR1 MNHNS and CDR2 SASEGT. CDR3: CASSAAEKPQGPQHF. The CDR3 region has the DNA TGTGCCAGCAGTGCGGCAGAAAAACCCCAGGGGCCCCAGCATTTT.

V gene TRBV28 combines with J gene TRBJ2-3, with 8 bases matching TRBD1. The CDR3 length is 18 residues. V gave up 7 bases and J gave up 1 base; unmatched junction bases: 16. CDR1 is MDHEN and CDR2 is SYDVKM in the germline V gene. The CDR3 loop is CASNQNLPGGVGTDTQYF. The CDR3 nucleotides read TGTGCCAGCAACCAAAACCTCCCAGGGGGCGTGGGCACAGATACGCAGTATTTT.

The J gene is TRBJ2-3, the V gene TRBV30; D may be TRBD2 (6 bases). The germline V and J ends were trimmed by 4 bases and 6 bases, with 11 bases remaining between them. There are 12 residues in the CDR3. Germline V CDR1 and CDR2: GTSNPN, SVGIG (reference sequence). CDR3 in DNA: TGTGCCTGGACCCCTGGAGGGGATACGCAGTATTTT. Translating it yields CAWTPGGDTQYF.

The chain is built from TRBV7-6 and TRBJ1-5, with D perhaps TRBD1 (5 bases). The length of the CDR3 is 17 residues. V was clipped by 1 base and J by 7 bases, with 20 bases between them. The germline V gene encodes CDR1 SGHVS and CDR2 FNYEAQ. CDR3 DNA: TGTGCCAGCAGCTTAGGGCTCCCGGGAGGTGGGGACCAGCCCCAGCATTTT. It is translated as CASSLGLPGGGDQPQHF.

Here the CDR3 DNA reads TGTGCCAGCAGCCGAGACAGGGGGCGGGAGACCCAGTACTTC. It encodes CASSRDRGRETQYF. The chain joins TRBV9 to TRBJ2-5; 10 nucleotides match TRBD1. Germline CDR1 reads SGDLS; CDR2 reads YYNGEE. V trimming: 4 bases; J trimming: 5 bases; junction bases outside the gene matches: 5. This CDR3 has 14 amino acids.

This clone was counted between two and nine times. The chain is built from TRBV5-5 and TRBJ2-3, with D possibly TRBD1 on 5 matching bases. The germline V gene has CDR1 SGHKS and CDR2 YYEKEE (reference sequence). V was cut by 0 bases and J by 2 bases, with 10 bases left in between. The CDR3 covers 15 residues. This CDR3 reads CASSLDDSHTDTQYF. CDR3 DNA sequence: TGTGCCAGCAGCTTGGATGACAGTCACACAGATACGCAGTATTTT.

The chain uses TRBV6-5 and TRBJ2-2; 8 nucleotides line up with TRBD1. J lost 4 bases, V lost 2 bases, and 3 bases had no gene match. The CDR3 spans 15 residues. Germline V gives CDR1 MNHEY, CDR2 SVGAGI. The CDR3 DNA reads TGTGCCAGCAGTTACCAGGGGGCGCTCACCGGGGAGCTGTTTTTT. As protein: CASSYQGALTGELFF.

V and J are TRBV5-1 and TRBJ2-7, with 9 bases fitting TRBD1. This CDR3 contains 14 residues. From germline, CDR1 is SGHRS and CDR2 YFSETQ. V lost 6 bases to trimming and J lost 6 bases; unmatched junction nucleotides: 10. The CDR3 loop is CASMDGTGIFEQYF. In DNA form, the CDR3 reads TGCGCCAGCATGGACGGGACAGGGATATTCGAGCAGTACTTC.

The gene calls are TRBV7-9 and TRBJ2-5; tentatively, D is TRBD2 (6 bases). This CDR3 contains 15 residues. V was clipped by 1 base and J by 5 bases, with 14 bases between them. From germline, CDR1 is SEHNR and CDR2 FQNEAQ (reference sequence). The CDR3 protein is CASSLVRGGLETQYF. CDR3 bases: TGTGCCAGCAGCTTAGTAAGGGGAGGATTGGAGACCCAGTACTTC.

This chain connects TRBV11-2 to TRBJ2-7; D may be TRBD1 (6 bases). CDR3 length: 15 amino acids. The germline V gene encodes CDR1 SGHAT and CDR2 FQNNGV. The V and J ends lost 0 bases and 4 bases respectively, with 13 bases between them. Here the CDR3 DNA reads TGTGCCAGCAGCTTAGATCGACAGGAGTGGTACGAGCAGTACTTC. Encoded protein: CASSLDRQEWYEQYF.

The chain links TRBV19 to TRBJ1-5; maybe TRBD1 (6 bases). Germline CDR1 is LNHDA and CDR2 is SQIVND (reference sequence). Trimming cost V 5 bases and J 5 bases, with 16 bases left between them. The CDR3 covers 15 residues. This CDR3 reads CASSLQGSQDQPQHF. CDR3 bases: TGTGCCAGTAGTTTACAGGGAAGCCAAGATCAGCCCCAGCATTTT.

This clone was recorded a few times. The chain couples TRBV2 to TRBJ2-2; 9 positions agree with TRBD2. Germline V gives CDR1 SNHLY, CDR2 FYNNEI. This CDR3 spans 17 amino acids. The J segment lost 3 bases and the V segment lost 6 bases, leaving 11 bases of the junction unmatched. CDR3 sequence: CASRVPSGVFHTGELFF. CDR3 DNA: TGTGCCAGCAGGGTTCCTAGCGGGGTGTTTCACACCGGGGAGCTGTTTTTT.

This chain joins TRBV4-3 and TRBJ2-1; 13 positions agree with TRBD2. V trimming: 3 bases; J trimming: 4 bases; junction bases outside the gene matches: 6. CDR3 length: 17 residues. Germline assignment: CDR1 LGHNA and CDR2 YSLEER. CDR3 DNA: TGCGCCAGCAGCCACATAACTAGCGGGGGGGGGTACAATGAGCAGTTCTTC. Encoded protein: CASSHITSGGGYNEQFF.

The chain is built from TRBV25-1 and TRBJ2-7; maybe TRBD2 (6 bases). Trimming took 5 bases from V and 6 from J, leaving 20 bases between them. The germline CDR1 and CDR2 sequences are MGHDK and SYGVNS. The CDR3 sequence is 15 residues long. This CDR3 reads CASSRIGTGVREQYF. As DNA, the CDR3 is TGTGCCAGCAGTAGAATAGGAACGGGGGTCCGCGAGCAGTACTTC.

This clone was seen more than once but under ten times. The chain couples TRBV5-1 to TRBJ2-2, with TRBD2 as a possible D gene (6 bases). V was clipped by 5 bases and J by 5 bases, with 10 bases between them. Germline CDR1 SGHRS, CDR2 YFSETQ. The CDR3 covers 13 residues. CDR3 loop: CASRAGSTGELFF. The CDR3 coding sequence is TGCGCCAGCAGAGCCGGGAGTACCGGGGAGCTGTTTTTT. Based on the CDR3 plus reference TRBV5-1 and TRBJ2-2, the full variable domain is KAGVTQTPRYLIKTRGQQVTLSCSPISGHRSVSWYQQTPGQGLQFLFEYFSETQRNKGNFPGRFSGRQFSNSRSEMNVSTLELGDSALYLCASRAGSTGELFFGEGSRLTVL.

Only a few counts were recorded for this clone. The rearrangement links TRBV28 to TRBJ2-7, with TRBD1 matching 10 bases. Germline values: CDR1 MDHEN, CDR2 SYDVKM. CDR3 length equals 14 residues. The ends lost 5 bases at V and 4 bases at J; junction bases unmatched: 5. The CDR3 region has the DNA TGTGCCAGCAGTCAAGCGGGACAGGGGTACGAGCAGTACTTC. This gives the protein CASSQAGQGYEQYF.

V is TRBV2 and J is TRBJ2-5; 7 bases line up with TRBD2. The CDR3 length is 13 residues. Germline V gene data show CDR1 as SNHLY and CDR2 as FYNNEI. Trimming cost V 10 bases and J 2 bases; bases outside gene matches: 7. The chain's CDR3 is CAIRGAGQETQYF. In DNA form, the CDR3 reads TGTGCCATCCGGGGAGCGGGGCAAGAGACCCAGTACTTC.